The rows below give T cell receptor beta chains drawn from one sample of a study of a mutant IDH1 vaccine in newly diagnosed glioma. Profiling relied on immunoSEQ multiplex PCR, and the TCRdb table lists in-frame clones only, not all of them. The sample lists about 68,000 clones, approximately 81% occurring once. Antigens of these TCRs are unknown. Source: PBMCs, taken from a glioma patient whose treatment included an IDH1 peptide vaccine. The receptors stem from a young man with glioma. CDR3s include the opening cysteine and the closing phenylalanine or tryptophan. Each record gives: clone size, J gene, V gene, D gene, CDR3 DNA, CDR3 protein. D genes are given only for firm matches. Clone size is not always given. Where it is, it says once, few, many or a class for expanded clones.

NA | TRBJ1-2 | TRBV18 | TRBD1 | TGTGCCAGCTCACCGAACCAAGGACAGGGGAACTATGGCTACACCTTC | CASSPNQGQGNYGYTF
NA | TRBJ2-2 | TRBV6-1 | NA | TGTGCCAGCAGTGAAACTGGATTCACCGGGGAGCTGTTTTTT | CASSETGFTGELFF
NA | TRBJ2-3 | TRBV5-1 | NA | TGCGCCAGCAGCTTAGGGGGAGTGACAGATACGCAGTATTTT | CASSLGGVTDTQYF
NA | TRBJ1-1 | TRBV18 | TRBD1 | TGTGCCAGCTCCCGGGACAGGGGGCCGAACACTGAAGCTTTCTTT | CASSRDRGPNTEAFF
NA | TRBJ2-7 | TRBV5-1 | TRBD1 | TGCGCCAGCCGAGGGACAGGGGGTCAGTACTTC | CASRGTGGQYF
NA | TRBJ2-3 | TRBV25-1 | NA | TGTGCCAGCAGTGGCAGGGACGACACAGATACGCAGTATTTT | CASSGRDDTDTQYF
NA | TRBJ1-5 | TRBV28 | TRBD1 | TGTGCCGCCCGGGACAGCTATAGCAATCAGCCCCAGCATTTT | CAARDSYSNQPQHF
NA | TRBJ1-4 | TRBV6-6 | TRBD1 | TGTGCCAGCAGTCAGGGACAGGGGGGAATCCAAGGAAAACTGTTTTTT | CASSQGQGGIQGKLFF
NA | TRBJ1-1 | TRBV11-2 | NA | TGTGCCAGCAGCTTACGACCCTCGAACAGGGCAAACACTGAAGCTTTCTTT | CASSLRPSNRANTEAFF
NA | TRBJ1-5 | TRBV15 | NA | TGTGCCACCAGCAGAGAGGGGTACAATCAGCCCCAGCATTTT | CATSREGYNQPQHF
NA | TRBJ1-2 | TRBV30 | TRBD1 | TGTGCCTGGAGTCCTGGGACAGGGCTGGGTGGCTACACCTTC | CAWSPGTGLGGYTF
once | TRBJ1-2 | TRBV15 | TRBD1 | TGTGCCACCAGCAGTGGCAGGGGGGGAGCCTATGGCTACACCTTC | CATSSGRGGAYGYTF
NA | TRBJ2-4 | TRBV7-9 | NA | TGTGCCAGCAGCTTATTGGGGGGCGGCAAAAACATTCAGTACTTC | CASSLLGGGKNIQYF
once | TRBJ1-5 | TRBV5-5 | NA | TGTGCCAGCAGCGGGGGGCATATATGGAGCAATCAGCCCCAGCATTTT | CASSGGHIWSNQPQHF
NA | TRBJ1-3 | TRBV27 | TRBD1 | TGTGCCAGCTCCACAGGGGCTGGAAACACCATATATTTT | CASSTGAGNTIYF
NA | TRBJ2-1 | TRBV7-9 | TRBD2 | TGTGCCAGCAGCTTAATAGGGGCTAGCGGGGGGAATGAGCAGTTCTTC | CASSLIGASGGNEQFF
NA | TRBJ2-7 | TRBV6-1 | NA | TGTGCCAGCAGTGTGGACAGAGACTACGAGCAGTACTTC | CASSVDRDYEQYF
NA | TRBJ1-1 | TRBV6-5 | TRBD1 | TGTGCCAGCAAACTAGGGGGCGTGACGGCCACTGAAGCTTTCTTT | CASKLGGVTATEAFF
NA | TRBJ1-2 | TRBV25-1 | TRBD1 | TGTGCCAGCAGTGATTCGACAGGGGTTGGCTACACCTTC | CASSDSTGVGYTF
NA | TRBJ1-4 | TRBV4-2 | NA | TGTGCCAGCAGCCAAGAAAGGGGCTGGGCGTCTGGGAATGAAAAACTGTTTTTT | CASSQERGWASGNEKLFF
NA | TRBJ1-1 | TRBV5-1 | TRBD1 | TGCGCCAGCAGCTTGGAGGGGACAGCAACTATGAACACTGAAGCTTTCTTT | CASSLEGTATMNTEAFF
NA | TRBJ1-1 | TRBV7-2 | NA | TGTGCCAGCAGCCCCCGCGGATCTTACACTGAAGCTTTCTTT | CASSPRGSYTEAFF
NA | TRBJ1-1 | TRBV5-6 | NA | TGTGCCAGCAGCTTGGGCTTAACTGAAGCTTTCTTT | CASSLGLTEAFF
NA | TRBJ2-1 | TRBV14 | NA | TGTGCCAGCAGCCCCCTGGCAGGGGAGGGGTACAATGAGCAGTTCTTC | CASSPLAGEGYNEQFF
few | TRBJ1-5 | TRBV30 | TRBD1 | TGTGCCTGGAGTACTGACAGGGAGAGGGATCAGCCCCAGCATTTT | CAWSTDRERDQPQHF
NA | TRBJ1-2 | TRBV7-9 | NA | TGTGCCAGCAGGGACCAGGGGTCGGAGGCCCCTAACTATGGCTACACCTTC | CASRDQGSEAPNYGYTF
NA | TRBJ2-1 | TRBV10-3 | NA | TGTGCCATCAGTGAGAGGGGAAATGAGCAGTTCTTC | CAISERGNEQFF
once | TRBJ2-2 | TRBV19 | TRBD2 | TGTGCCAGTAGTATCCTAGCGGGAGGGGAGCTGTTTTTT | CASSILAGGELFF
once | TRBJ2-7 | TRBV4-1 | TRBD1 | TGCGCCAGCAGCCGTACAGGGGTCGAGCAGTACTTC | CASSRTGVEQYF
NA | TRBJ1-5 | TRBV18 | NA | TGTGCCAGCTCTTACGGCGGACCTTATAGCAATCAGCCCCAGCATTTT | CASSYGGPYSNQPQHF
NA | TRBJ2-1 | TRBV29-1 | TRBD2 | TGCAGCGTTGTTACCTTGGTAGCGGGAGGACTTGGTAATGAGCAGTTCTTC | CSVVTLVAGGLGNEQFF
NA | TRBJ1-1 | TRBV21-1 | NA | TGTGCCAGCAGCATAGGGGGCGTGTTGTACACTGAAGCTTTCTTT | CASSIGGVLYTEAFF
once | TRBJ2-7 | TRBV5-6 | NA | TGTGCCAGCAGCCCCCGGCCTATCCACGAGCAGTACTTC | CASSPRPIHEQYF
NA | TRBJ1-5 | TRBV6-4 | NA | TGTGCCAGCAGCTTTGACAGCAATCAGCCCCAGCATTTT | CASSFDSNQPQHF
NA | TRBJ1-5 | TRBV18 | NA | TGTGCCAGCTCACCACCGGACAGTTATCAGCCCCAGCATTTT | CASSPPDSYQPQHF
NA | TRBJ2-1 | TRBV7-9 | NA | TGTGCCAGCAGCCCGGGACTGTCCTCCTACAATGAGCAGTTCTTC | CASSPGLSSYNEQFF
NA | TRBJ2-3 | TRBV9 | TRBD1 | TGTGCCAGCAGCGTAGAGAAGGGGGCAGTTACGCAGTATTTT | CASSVEKGAVTQYF
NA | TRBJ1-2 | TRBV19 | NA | TGTGCCAGTAGGGGAGTTACTAACTATGGCTACACCTTC | CASRGVTNYGYTF
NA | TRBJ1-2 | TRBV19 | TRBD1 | TGTGCCAGTAGTCCAGACAGGGACTATGGCTACACCTTC | CASSPDRDYGYTF
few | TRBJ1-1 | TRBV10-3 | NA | TGTGCCAGTGAGCCAGGGCAGAAGAACACTGAAGCTTTCTTT | CASEPGQKNTEAFF
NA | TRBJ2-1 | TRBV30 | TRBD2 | TGTGCCTGGATCCCGGGACTAGACGACAATGAGCAGTTCTTC | CAWIPGLDDNEQFF
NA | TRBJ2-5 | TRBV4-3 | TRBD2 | TGCGCCAGCAGCCTAGCGCTCCGGGAGGGGACCCAGTACTTC | CASSLALREGTQYF
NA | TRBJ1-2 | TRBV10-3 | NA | TGTGCCATCAGTGTGGTGGTCTTGGGCGGCTACACCTTC | CAISVVVLGGYTF
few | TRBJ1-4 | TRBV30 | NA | TGTGCCTGGAGTGTAGCCGACAGGACAACTAATGAAAAACTGTTTTTT | CAWSVADRTTNEKLFF
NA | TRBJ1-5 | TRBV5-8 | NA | TGTGCCAGCAGCTTGGAGGGGAGCAATCAGCCCCAGCATTTT | CASSLEGSNQPQHF
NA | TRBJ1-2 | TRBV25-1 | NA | TGTGCCAGCAGTTCCGGAACGGCCTATGGCTACACCTTC | CASSSGTAYGYTF
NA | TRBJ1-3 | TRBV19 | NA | TGTGCCAGTAGTACCTTGGGGACATCCCGCTCTGGAAACACCATATATTTT | CASSTLGTSRSGNTIYF